The source of this TCR beta chain is a study of CXCR3-negative and CXCR3-positive naive CD8 T cells. Judged by frequency, this clonotype is medium-sized. Its antigen is not identified. This CDR3 comprises 15 residues. Germline V gene data show CDR1 as SGHVS and CDR2 as FNYEAQ. Study-wide findings and caveats: The study found comparably high diversity in both naive subsets and much lower diversity in memory CD8+ cells. Naive CXCR3-positive and CXCR3-negative cells shared similar TRBV-TRBJ usage, unlike memory cells. A higher hydrophobicity marked the TRB CDR3s of CXCR3-positive naive cells versus CXCR3-negative naive cells.

UMI-labeled TRB cDNA libraries were prepared by 5' RACE. Reanalyzing the 5' RACE reads, TCRdb keeps one entry per CDR3 protein, without DNA. The sample yields 2,500 to 3,500 distinct CDR3 sequences, of which the top ten take up approximately 1.5%. Identification of naive CD8+ T cells rested on CD45RO-CCR7+CD27+CD95- status. This sequence was found in a human donor in good health. Some clones in this sample may be carry-over from other donors' samples. The chain uses TRBV7-6 and TRBJ2-1; TCRdb proposes TRBD2, but this gene call is untestable without DNA. Sample: naive CXCR3+ CD8+ T cells from blood. Subset in this sample: CD45RO-CCR7+CD27+CD95- naive CD8+ T cells expressing CXCR3 (TNR3+). The CDR3 is CASSSRVAGSDEQFF.